Presented here are 17 T cell receptor beta chains from one specimen sequenced in a study of OX40 agonist ivuxolimab in advanced cancers. The repertoire was sequenced with immunoSEQ multiplex PCR; TCRdb's copy has only in-frame clones and lacks some. The data hold some 35,000 clones, with more than 65% observed a single time. The source was CD4+ or CD8+ T cells sorted from blood, collected in a trial of the OX40 agonist ivuxolimab. The receptors were sampled from an adult with an advanced solid tumor such as melanoma, head and neck, liver or kidney cancer.

This clone came up once. The junction does not match germline at one end; this may be a read error. The rearrangement links TRBV5-1 to TRBJ1-6; 10 positions match TRBD1. This CDR3 region has 15 residues. The germline gives CDR1 SGHRS, CDR2 YFSETQ. The CDR3 is CASSLEGTGVSPLHF. DNA for the CDR3: TGTGCCAGCAGCCTGGAAGGGACAGGGGTTTCACCCCTCCACTTT.

The chain links TRBV10-1 to TRBJ1-5; 7 positions match TRBD1. V was pared by 4 bases and J by 5 bases, with 8 bases of the junction left unmatched. Germline CDR1 WNHNN, CDR2 SYGVQD (reference sequence). This CDR3 region has 15 residues. CDR3 residues: CASSGVYRGYQPQHF. CDR3 DNA: TGCGCCAGCAGTGGAGTCTACAGGGGCTATCAGCCCCAGCATTTT.

The J gene is TRBJ2-7, the V gene TRBV5-1, with TRBD1 matching over 9 bases. The CDR3 runs 13 residues. Germline-derived CDR1 and CDR2 are SGHRS and YFSETQ. Trimming cost V 4 bases and J 7 bases; bases outside gene matches: 6. In DNA form, the CDR3 reads TGCGCCAGCAGCATTGGGACAGGGTCTGAGCAGTACTTC. Its translation: CASSIGTGSEQYF.

The chain has TRBV5-1 and TRBJ2-1; D uncertain. Germline V gene data show CDR1 as SGHRS and CDR2 as YFSETQ. The CDR3 has 15 residues. Trimming removed 2 bases from V and 0 bases from J, with 9 bases in between. The CDR3 here is CASSFRASSYNEQFF. The CDR3 region has the DNA TGCGCCAGCAGCTTTCGAGCTAGCTCCTACAATGAGCAGTTCTTC.

This clone was recorded a few times. The chain combines TRBV7-8 with TRBJ2-4; TRBD1 aligns across 7 bases. After removal of 0 bases from V and 1 base from J, the junction contained 12 bases not matched to a gene. The CDR3 sequence is 19 residues long. The V gene's germline CDR1 is SGHVS and CDR2 FQNEAQ. The CDR3 coding sequence is TGTGCCAGCAGCTTAGCCCACTCGACAACACAGGGGGCCAAAAACATTCAGTACTTC. This codes for CASSLAHSTTQGAKNIQYF.

The chain joins TRBV6-5 to TRBJ1-6; 7 nucleotides align to TRBD1. The trim removed 6 bases at V and 8 bases at J, leaving 4 bases unmatched. The germline gives CDR1 MNHEY, CDR2 SVGAGI. The CDR3 totals 13 residues. The CDR3 loop is CASSGQEDSPLHF. In DNA form, the CDR3 reads TGTGCCAGCAGCGGACAGGAGGATTCACCCCTCCACTTT.

The rearrangement joins TRBV5-8 to TRBJ2-6, with 7 bases identical to TRBD1. Germline V gives CDR1 SGHTS, CDR2 YDEGEE. The CDR3 consists of 16 residues. V was pared by 7 bases and J by 4 bases, with 11 bases of the junction left unmatched. In nucleotides, the CDR3 is TGTGCCAGCTTTCGACAGGGTAATACCGGGGCCAACGTCCTGACTTTC. Translating gives CASFRQGNTGANVLTF.

The rearrangement links TRBV6-6 to TRBJ1-4, with D possibly TRBD1 on 5 matching bases. This CDR3 has 13 amino acids. CDR1 and CDR2 from the germline V gene are MNHNY and SVGAGI (reference sequence). V dropped 0 bases and J dropped 7 bases, with 6 bases sitting between them. The CDR3: CASSYSQGEKLFF. CDR3 DNA: TGTGCCAGCAGTTACTCGCAGGGTGAAAAACTGTTTTTT.

This clone was detected only once. The chain is built from TRBV28 and TRBJ2-7; D is unresolved. Trimming shortened V by 2 bases and J by 5 bases, and 19 bases separated the two germline ends. The CDR3 sequence is 16 residues long. Germline CDR1 and CDR2: MDHEN and SYDVKM. Here the CDR3 reads CASSLGAPVVGDEQYF. The DNA of the CDR3 is TGTGCCAGCAGTTTAGGTGCCCCGGTCGTGGGCGACGAGCAGTACTTC. Variable domain in full (rest from reference TRBV28 and TRBJ2-7): DVKVTQSSRYLVKRTGEKVFLECVQDMDHENMFWYRQDPGLGLRLIYFSYDVKMKEKGDIPEGYSVSREKKERFSLILESASTNQTSMYLCASSLGAPVVGDEQYFGPGTRLTVT.

The genes are TRBV28 and TRBJ2-7; 9 bases align to TRBD1. Per the germline V gene, CDR1 is MDHEN and CDR2 is SYDVKM. The CDR3 length is 15 residues. J lost 5 bases, V lost 7 bases, and 12 bases had no gene match. CDR3 bases: TGTGCCAGCAAGTTACAGGGGGCGGGTAGGAACGAGCAGTACTTC. This gives the protein CASKLQGAGRNEQYF. Full variable domain (missing parts from reference TRBV28 and TRBJ2-7): DVKVTQSSRYLVKRTGEKVFLECVQDMDHENMFWYRQDPGLGLRLIYFSYDVKMKEKGDIPEGYSVSREKKERFSLILESASTNQTSMYLCASKLQGAGRNEQYFGPGTRLTVT.

This chain links TRBV19 with TRBJ2-5; perhaps D is TRBD1 or TRBD2 (5 bases each). TRBJ2-7 matches the DNA end more closely, so the J call is doubtful. The CDR3 has 11 residues. Germline V lookup: CDR1 LNHDA, CDR2 SQIVND (reference sequence). CDR3 in amino acids: CASSIGGEQYF. Written as DNA, the CDR3 is TGTGCCAGTAGTATTGGGGGCGAGCAGTACTTC.

CDR3: CASSPRTGGETQYF. CDR3 in DNA: TGTGCCAGCAGCCCGCGGACAGGAGGGGAGACCCAGTACTTC. The chain links TRBV7-7 to TRBJ2-5; tentatively, D is TRBD1 (7 bases). Germline CDR1 and CDR2: SSHAT and FNYEAQ (reference sequence). Deletions cut 5 bases from V and 5 bases from J, with 15 bases between. The CDR3 has 14 amino acids.

Regarding this clone: At one end the junction does not follow the germline gene, possibly because of a read error. The V and J genes are TRBV6-1 and TRBJ1-1, with 10 bases identical to TRBD1. This CDR3 is built from 14 residues. Germline V gene sequence: CDR1 MNHNS, CDR2 SASEGT. The CDR3 spells CASSWGQGNAEAFF. The CDR3 region has the DNA TGTGCCAGCAGTTGGGGACAGGGGAACGCTGAAGCTTTCTTT.

The chain recombines TRBV5-4 with TRBJ2-5; TRBD2 might be the D (7 bases). The germline V gene encodes CDR1 SGHNT and CDR2 YYREEE (reference sequence). V was shortened by 4 bases and J by 4 bases, with 26 bases between the two germline ends. The CDR3 length is 18 residues. CDR3 protein: CASSLMGGGQGRRETQYF. CDR3 DNA sequence: TGTGCCAGCAGCCTGATGGGCGGGGGCCAGGGGAGGCGAGAGACCCAGTACTTC.

CDR3: CASSLAFTGGYGYTF. Written as DNA, the CDR3 is TGTGCCAGCAGCTTGGCATTTACAGGAGGCTATGGCTACACCTTC. The rearrangement links TRBV5-8 to TRBJ1-2; D perhaps matches TRBD1 (5 bases). Germline CDR1 reads SGHTS; CDR2 reads YDEGEE. Trimming removed 0 bases at V and 4 bases at J, with 13 bases between. The CDR3 has 15 amino acids.

The chain uses TRBV28 and TRBJ2-1; weak D call: TRBD2 (5 bases). This CDR3 is 16 amino acids long. CDR1 is MDHEN, CDR2 SYDVKM, per germline. Trimming cost V 1 base and J 0 bases, with 10 bases left between them. The CDR3 DNA is TGTGCCAGCAGTTTATCGGGGTTTAGCTCCTACAATGAGCAGTTCTTC. This sequence encodes CASSLSGFSSYNEQFF.

The sample holds one count of this clone. The J gene is TRBJ1-1, the V gene TRBV2; no reliable D call. The CDR3 is made up of 12 amino acids. Germline CDR1 reads SNHLY; CDR2 reads FYNNEI. Trimming took 7 bases from V and 1 from J, leaving 7 bases between them. The CDR3 DNA reads TGTGCCAGCACAAACCAGAACACTGAAGCTTTCTTT. Protein product: CASTNQNTEAFF. Together with reference TRBV2 and TRBJ1-1, the CDR3 gives the full variable domain: EPEVTQTPSHQVTQMGQEVILRCVPISNHLYFYWYRQILGQKVEFLVSFYNNEISEKSEIFDDQFSVERPDGSNFTLKIRSTKLEDSAMYFCASTNQNTEAFFGQGTRLTVV.